This TCR beta chain was found in a study of T-cell reconstitution after alpha-beta-depleted transplantation in children. V lost 5 bases to trimming and J lost 5 bases, with 13 bases between them. Looked up from germline, CDR1 is SEHNR and CDR2 is FQNEAQ (reference sequence). This CDR3 is built from 14 residues. TCRbeta library preparation incorporated unique molecular identifiers. TCRdb processed the PCR reads anew with MiXCR; each CDR3 protein has one entry. The profile shows about a million distinct CDR3 sequences, around 30% of them singletons. V and J are TRBV7-9 and TRBJ1-5; perhaps TRBD1 as D (6 bases). The sequence derives from a boy under two years old who had a stem cell transplant for SCID, so the T cells may come from the graft donor. This specimen was PBMCs, mostly from graft donor cells, taken 360 days after TCRalphabeta/CD19-depleted stem cell transplant. CDR3: CASSLGDTDQPQHF. The CDR3, as DNA: TGTGCCAGCAGCCTGGGGGACACCGATCAGCCCCAGCATTTT.